The present TCR beta chain was sequenced within a study of blood T cells in healthy people across ages. General study points: For the donors, CMV status was unknown and possibly confounded expanded clonotype changes. In older individuals, TCR beta diversity per million T cells was lower, falling roughly linearly with age.

The CDR3 length is 21 residues. The germline gives CDR1 MNHEY, CDR2 SVGEGT. The trim removed 2 bases at V and 5 bases at J, leaving 20 bases unmatched. On this clonotype: Its antigen is currently unknown.

In each sample, at least 6.5 million PBMCs were isolated. A J-beta primer mix and a sample-barcoded 5' primer were used in a second PCR of roughly 7 to 12 cycles. Each CDR3 protein is one row after TCRdb ran MiXCR on the 5' RACE reads. The table lists around 1,100,000 distinct CDR3 sequences, approximately 38% of them singletons. The sequenced sample consisted of blood. J is TRBJ2-1 and V is TRBV6-2 or TRBV6-3; 11 bases map to TRBD2. The source of this sequence is a man between 18 and 29 years old in good health. The chain's CDR3 is CASSYVGSGGATTFDDNEQFF. CDR3 in DNA: TGTGCCAGCAGTTACGTTGGTAGCGGGGGGGCCACGACGTTCGATGACAATGAGCAGTTCTTC.